The 3 T cell receptor beta chains given below trace back to one sample, sequenced in a study of early T cells in non-severe SARS-CoV-2 infection (dated by TCRdb to 2020 to 2023). The library was generated by 5' RACE. The listed sequencing device is NextSeq 500. TCRdb cleaned the public reads at Q25 with fastp, built clones with MiXCR and kept in-frame beta chains. Rows are combined by CDR3 protein, so each entry shows the most common genes and DNA. This sample comprises about 26,000 distinct CDR3 sequences, more than 3.5% of them detected only once. The leading ten clones occupy 6.2% of the sample. Sequenced sample: whole blood. These receptors all come from an adult who was a healthcare worker with PCR-confirmed SARS-CoV-2 infection or an uninfected control (not recorded which).

The table lists this clonotype with a few counts. This CDR3 is CASSPRQGGTEAFF. In nucleotides, the CDR3 is TGTGCCAGCAGCCCCCGGCAGGGTGGGACTGAAGCTTTCTTT. The V and J genes are TRBV11-2 and TRBJ1-1; D might be TRBD1 (5 bases). The CDR3 spans 14 residues. Trimming pared 5 bases from V and 5 bases from J, leaving 15 bases between. CDR1 and CDR2 (germline): SGHAT, FQNNGV.

This clonotype was observed many times. The chain combines TRBV7-2 with TRBJ1-1; TRBD1 agrees at 7 bases. CDR1 is SGHTA and CDR2 is FQGNSA in the germline V gene. With 1 base clipped from V and 1 base from J, the junction kept 3 bases outside the gene matches. The CDR3 is 15 amino acids. The CDR3 DNA follows: TGTGCCAGCAGCTTAGGGGGACAGTCGAACACTGAAGCTTTCTTT. Translation gives CASSLGGQSNTEAFF. The whole variable domain, remainder taken from reference TRBV7-2 and TRBJ1-1, is GAGVSQSPSNKVTEKGKDVELRCDPISGHTALYWYRQSLGQGLEFLIYFQGNSAPDKSGLPSDRFSAERTGGSVSTLTIQRTQQEDSAVYLCASSLGGQSNTEAFFGQGTRLTVV.

The table lists this clonotype with many counts. V usage is TRBV9 and J usage is TRBJ1-2, with D possibly TRBD1 on 5 matching bases. V was clipped by 6 bases and J by 4 bases, with 19 bases between them. This CDR3 has 15 amino acids. Germline V CDR1 and CDR2: SGDLS, YYNGEE. The CDR3 spells CASKSRTGPLYGYTF. CDR3 sequence (DNA): TGTGCCAGCAAATCCCGAACAGGTCCCCTCTATGGCTACACCTTC.